The source of this T cell receptor (beta chain) is a study of T cell responses to AZD1222 COVID-19 vaccine. Study-level findings and limits: Recipients of AZD1222 seropositive at baseline numbered only 5 or 6. Unmutated variant regions are reportedly the target of nearly half of TCRs that are spike-specific. Mapped onto spike, vaccine-associated CD4 TCRs spanned it and were dominant at 160-218 and 743-854. A mostly white British donor set with more females was recruited, and clonal diversity was possibly underestimated.

The CDR3 has 18 amino acids. The germline CDR1 and CDR2 sequences are SGDLS and YYNGEE. The junction had 11 bases not matched to a gene; V was cut back by 0 bases and J by 3 bases. With regard to this clone: The antigen is undetermined.

Using immunoSEQ multiplex PCR, the repertoire was profiled, and TCRdb retains in-frame clones only, with some absent. The data hold 100,000 or so clones, with approximately 86% observed a single time. The receptor comes from an adult in good health. The specimen was peripheral blood, collected on day 0 of AZD1222 vaccination. The chain links TRBV9 to TRBJ2-3, with TRBD2 matching 9 bases. CDR3 amino acids: CASSVGVGREGLTDTQYF. As DNA, the CDR3 is TGTGCCAGCAGCGTAGGTGTTGGGCGGGAGGGCCTTACAGATACGCAGTATTTT.